The 29 T cell receptor beta chains below all came from one sample that was sequenced in a study of CD8 T cells in Susac syndrome. Random hexamers were used to reverse transcribe the RNA input (about 0.5 to 1 ug). TCRdb analysed the immunoSEQ multiplex PCR reads with MiXCR anew, one entry per CDR3 protein. The sample has tens of thousands of distinct CDR3 sequences, approximately 96% seen once. Sequencing was carried out using CD8+ T cells from PBMCs. These receptor sequences come from a human donor with Susac syndrome.

The rearrangement uses TRBV3-1 and TRBJ1-1; 7 nucleotides match TRBD1. This CDR3 has 14 residues. Per the germline V gene, CDR1 is LGHDT and CDR2 is YNNKEL (reference sequence). V trimming: 2 bases; J trimming: 5 bases; junction bases outside the gene matches: 5. Here the CDR3 DNA reads TGTGCCAGCAGCCAAAATCAGGGGGGAACTGAAGCTTTCTTT. This codes for CASSQNQGGTEAFF.

This chain links TRBV12-3 or TRBV12-4 with TRBJ1-2; 8 bases line up with TRBD1. This CDR3 spans 13 amino acids. V dropped 3 bases and J dropped 7; count of bases not matched to a gene: 4. This CDR3 reads CASSFSGGGGYTF. The DNA for the CDR3 is TGTGCCAGCAGTTTTTCAGGGGGCGGTGGCTACACCTTC.

This chain uses TRBV29-1 with TRBJ1-5; D uncertain. The CDR3 is made up of 14 amino acids. Per the germline V gene, CDR1 is SQVTM and CDR2 is ANQGSEA. Trimming removed 2 bases at V and 6 bases at J, with 14 bases between. The CDR3 loop reads CSVELRGSGQPQHF. For the CDR3, the DNA is TGCAGCGTTGAACTGAGAGGGTCCGGTCAGCCCCAGCATTTT.

J is TRBJ1-1 and V is TRBV4-3; a possible D gene is TRBD1 (6 bases). Germline V lookup: CDR1 LGHNA, CDR2 YSLEER. Deletions cut 0 bases from V and 1 base from J, with 9 bases between. The CDR3 length is 15 residues. The DNA for the CDR3 is TGCGCCAGCAGCCAAGATGGGGGGGCGAACACTGAAGCTTTCTTT. This gives the protein CASSQDGGANTEAFF.

This clonotype was recorded once. The chain is built from TRBV20-1 and TRBJ2-7; 7 bases map to TRBD1. The J segment lost 1 base and the V segment lost 4 bases, leaving 7 bases of the junction unmatched. Per germline, CDR1 DFQATT and CDR2 SNEGSKA (reference sequence). The CDR3 consists of 14 residues. The chain's CDR3 is CSAIGTDKSYEQYF. The DNA of the CDR3 is TGCAGTGCTATCGGGACAGACAAGTCCTACGAGCAGTACTTC.

This clonotype was picked up one time. The chain employs TRBV20-1 and TRBJ2-3; 9 bases align to TRBD1. The J segment lost 4 bases and the V segment lost 4 bases, leaving 9 bases of the junction unmatched. Germline values: CDR1 DFQATT, CDR2 SNEGSKA (reference sequence). The CDR3 has 15 amino acids. As DNA, the CDR3 is TGCAGTGCTACTCCGGGACAGGGCTTCCCAGATACGCAGTATTTT. It translates to CSATPGQGFPDTQYF.

V usage is TRBV20-1 and J usage is TRBJ1-2; TRBD1 matches 9 bases. The CDR3 is made up of 14 amino acids. J gave up 7 bases and V 3 bases, and 9 bases lay outside the gene matches. CDR1 is DFQATT and CDR2 is SNEGSKA in the germline V gene (reference sequence). Here the CDR3 DNA reads TGCAGTGCTAGTTACTCCGACAGGGGGTTTGGCTACACCTTC. Translation: CSASYSDRGFGYTF.

The CDR3, as DNA: TGTGCCAGCAGTTACTCGTATTCAATGATGAACACTGAAGCTTTCTTT. Translating gives CASSYSYSMMNTEAFF. The genes are TRBV6-5 and TRBJ1-1; no firm D call. V lost 0 bases and J lost 0, with 11 bases in between. The CDR3 is 16 residues long. Looked up from germline, CDR1 is MNHEY and CDR2 is SVGAGI.

The gene calls are TRBV5-6 and TRBJ2-3, with D maybe TRBD2 (5 bases). The germline CDR1 and CDR2 sequences are SGHDT and YYEEEE. This CDR3 is built from 15 residues. V was trimmed by 4 bases and J by 2 bases, leaving 14 bases between them. CDR3 sequence reads: CASSLSGRSTDTQYF. Here the CDR3 DNA reads TGTGCCAGCAGCCTGAGCGGCAGATCCACAGATACGCAGTATTTT.

This rearrangement joins TRBV29-1 to TRBJ1-2, with a tentative D call TRBD1 (5 bases). The CDR3 is 13 residues long. V lost 7 bases and J lost 2, with 14 bases in between. Germline lookup yields CDR1 SQVTM and CDR2 ANQGSEA. CDR3 sequence reads: CSESGTANYGYTF. Written as DNA, the CDR3 is TGCAGCGAGTCCGGGACCGCCAACTATGGCTACACCTTC.

V and J are TRBV29-1 and TRBJ1-2; 8 nucleotides line up with TRBD1. Germline V CDR1 and CDR2: SQVTM, ANQGSEA. The CDR3 runs to 13 residues. With V trimmed by 5 bases and J by 8 bases, 10 bases remained unmatched. Here the CDR3 reads CSVPQQGEEGYTF. CDR3 sequence (DNA): TGCAGCGTTCCTCAACAGGGGGAGGAAGGCTACACCTTC.

The chain uses TRBV12-3 or TRBV12-4 and TRBJ2-1, with 12 bases identical to TRBD2. The CDR3 sequence is 15 residues long. With V trimmed by 7 bases and J by 10 bases, 11 bases remained unmatched. CDR3 amino acids: CASNRQTSGGPEQFF. As DNA, the CDR3 is TGTGCCAGCAACCGACAGACTAGCGGGGGACCCGAGCAGTTCTTC.

The gene calls are TRBV9 and TRBJ2-2; no definite D call. Germline V gene sequence: CDR1 SGDLS, CDR2 YYNGEE. The ends were cut back, 0 bases at V and 2 bases at J, with 8 bases in the middle. The CDR3 totals 15 residues. CDR3 in amino acids: CASSVAGLNTGELFF. For the CDR3, the DNA is TGTGCCAGCAGCGTAGCCGGGCTTAACACCGGGGAGCTGTTTTTT.

The rearrangement uses TRBV7-8 and TRBJ1-2; the D gene is possibly TRBD1 (5 bases). The germline V gene encodes CDR1 SGHVS and CDR2 FQNEAQ. The CDR3 sequence is 13 residues long. Deletions cut 5 bases from V and 6 bases from J, with 13 bases between. CDR3 protein: CASSPGLVDGYTF. The CDR3 DNA sequence: TGTGCCAGCAGCCCGGGACTTGTGGATGGCTACACCTTC.

The chain joins TRBV30 to TRBJ2-7; the D is unclear. The CDR3 spans 11 residues. V lost 1 base, J lost 7 bases, and 8 bases lay in between. Germline CDR1 and CDR2: GTSNPN and SVGIG (reference sequence). The chain's CDR3 is CAWSGRWEQYF. DNA for the CDR3: TGTGCCTGGAGTGGGCGCTGGGAGCAGTACTTC.

The genes are TRBV20-1 and TRBJ1-2, with TRBD1 identical over 7 bases. The trim removed 3 bases at V and 4 bases at J, leaving 14 bases unmatched. The germline V gene encodes CDR1 DFQATT and CDR2 SNEGSKA (reference sequence). The CDR3 length is 16 residues. CDR3 sequence reads: CSARPGWGDRVYGYTF. The CDR3 DNA is TGCAGTGCTAGGCCGGGGTGGGGTGACAGGGTCTATGGCTACACCTTC.

This clonotype was seen just once. The chain links TRBV14 to TRBJ1-5; TRBD1 agrees at 8 bases. Trimming at V came to 5 bases and at J to 6 bases, leaving 3 bases not matched to a gene. The CDR3 loop spans 13 amino acids. Germline V gene data show CDR1 as SGHDN and CDR2 as FVKESK. CDR3 sequence (DNA): TGTGCCAGCAGCGACACAGGGGGTCAGCCCCAGCATTTT. Protein: CASSDTGGQPQHF.

CDR3 loop: CAWSWSGNTEAFF. The CDR3 bases are TGTGCCTGGTCGTGGAGTGGGAACACTGAAGCTTTCTTT. This sequence joins TRBV30 and TRBJ1-1; no clear D. The CDR3 length is 13 residues. CDR1 GTSNPN and CDR2 SVGIG come from the germline V gene (reference sequence). V gave up 5 bases and J gave up 1 base, with 11 bases separating them.

The rearrangement joins TRBV6-2 or TRBV6-3 to TRBJ2-4; 7 bases are shared with TRBD1. The trim removed 0 bases at V and 12 bases at J, leaving 11 bases unmatched. Germline assignment: CDR1 MNHEY and CDR2 SVGEGT. There are 15 residues in the CDR3. The CDR3 region is CASSYSKGQIRSQYF. The DNA for the CDR3 is TGTGCCAGCAGTTACTCGAAGGGACAGATCCGATCTCAGTACTTC.

The rearrangement uses TRBV4-3 and TRBJ1-1; D perhaps matches TRBD1 (5 bases). Germline V lookup: CDR1 LGHNA, CDR2 YSLEER. The CDR3 is 14 residues long. The germline V and J ends were trimmed by 4 bases and 0 bases, with 9 bases remaining between them. This CDR3 is CASSPRDLNTEAFF. Written as DNA, the CDR3 is TGCGCCAGCAGCCCCCGGGACTTGAACACTGAAGCTTTCTTT.

This clonotype was observed a single time. This sequence joins TRBV9 and TRBJ1-3, with D possibly TRBD1 on 5 matching bases. From germline, CDR1 is SGDLS and CDR2 YYNGEE. The CDR3 covers 15 residues. The V and J ends lost 3 bases and 7 bases respectively, with 17 bases between them. The CDR3 protein is CASSGGTGEANTIYF. DNA for the CDR3: TGTGCCAGCAGCGGCGGGACCGGTGAGGCGAACACCATATATTTT.

J is TRBJ2-3 and V is TRBV20-1; 7 bases are shared with TRBD2. The CDR3 has 15 residues. V shed 0 bases, J shed 5 bases, and the junction held 8 bases outside the gene matches. Germline-derived CDR1 and CDR2 are DFQATT and SNEGSKA (reference sequence). The CDR3 DNA reads as TGCAGTGCTAGAGATTCAAGCGGGGACGGAGATACGCAGTATTTT. The encoded protein is CSARDSSGDGDTQYF.

J is TRBJ2-3 and V is TRBV4-2; TRBD2 matches 11 bases. The CDR3 has 15 residues. Losses at the gene ends were 6 bases for V and 5 bases for J; bases not matched to a gene: 7. Germline CDR1 LGHNA, CDR2 YNFKEQ. The CDR3 loop is CASSPSGGRGDTQYF. As DNA, the CDR3 is TGTGCCAGCAGTCCTAGCGGGGGGAGAGGAGATACGCAGTATTTT.

The chain combines TRBV4-3 with TRBJ2-1; 10 bases fit TRBD2. Germline loops: CDR1 LGHNA, CDR2 YSLEER. V lost 2 bases, J lost 5 bases, and 12 bases stayed unmatched. The CDR3 totals 18 residues. The CDR3, as DNA: TGCGCCAGCAGCCAATCAGCAGGCCTAGCGGGGGTCCACAATGAGCAGTTCTTC. Translated: CASSQSAGLAGVHNEQFF.

The table lists this clonotype with a count of one. The V gene is TRBV5-4, the J gene TRBJ2-7, with 8 bases fitting TRBD1. Germline V gives CDR1 SGHNT, CDR2 YYREEE (reference sequence). The CDR3 loop spans 14 amino acids. V shed 5 bases, J shed 4 bases, and the junction held 8 bases outside the gene matches. The CDR3 loop reads CASSPGQAGYEQYF. Here the CDR3 DNA reads TGTGCCAGCAGTCCGGGACAGGCGGGGTACGAGCAGTACTTC.

The rearrangement links TRBV18 to TRBJ2-5; TRBD2 agrees at 7 bases. This CDR3 comprises 14 residues. Trimming at V came to 0 bases and at J to 7 bases, leaving 5 bases not matched to a gene. Per germline, CDR1 KGHSH and CDR2 LQKENI. Written as DNA, the CDR3 is TGTGCCAGCTCACCACCGGCCGGGGAGGGGACCCAGTACTTC. Protein sequence: CASSPPAGEGTQYF.

This clonotype is a singleton in its sample. CDR3 DNA sequence: TGTGCCAGCAGCTTAGCGGGCCCCGCCTTGGGGACTGAAGCTTTCTTT. It codes for CASSLAGPALGTEAFF. V and J are TRBV7-9 and TRBJ1-1, with D unresolved. The germline V gene has CDR1 SEHNR and CDR2 FQNEAQ (reference sequence). The CDR3 sequence is 16 residues long. Trimming pared 0 bases from V and 5 bases from J, leaving 16 bases between.

This chain links TRBV20-1 with TRBJ2-5, with D maybe TRBD2 (5 bases). Germline V lookup: CDR1 DFQATT, CDR2 SNEGSKA (reference sequence). V was clipped by 5 bases and J by 5 bases, with 6 bases between them. This CDR3 has 10 amino acids. The CDR3 DNA reads as TGCAGTGCTGTAGCGGAGACCCAGTACTTC. Amino acids: CSAVAETQYF.

This chain joins TRBV6-2 or TRBV6-3 and TRBJ2-5, with D hard to call. Trimming pared 0 bases from V and 3 bases from J, leaving 8 bases between. The CDR3 totals 14 residues. CDR1 MNHEY and CDR2 SVGEGT come from the germline V gene. CDR3 DNA: TGTGCCAGCAGTTACTCAGATGGGGAAGAGACCCAGTACTTC. As protein: CASSYSDGEETQYF.